This entry lists 12 T cell receptor beta chains sequenced from one sample in a study of cytomegalovirus exposure and HLA in healthy donors. The PCR used 60 Vbeta and 13 Jbeta primers. Using immunoSEQ multiplex PCR, the repertoire was profiled, and TCRdb retains in-frame clones only, with some absent. The sample records roughly 130,000 clones, approximately 81% being singletons. Sequencing used PBMCs. All receptors derive from a man aged 18-30 years in good health and CMV-seronegative.

This clone was found a few times. The chain combines TRBV6-5 with TRBJ1-1; 7 nucleotides agree with TRBD1. The CDR3 spans 13 residues. Trimming cost V 5 bases and J 7 bases; bases outside gene matches: 7. From germline, CDR1 is MNHEY and CDR2 SVGAGI. The chain's CDR3 is CASSPGTVNEAFF. CDR3 coding DNA: TGTGCCAGCAGTCCTGGGACAGTAAATGAAGCTTTCTTT.

This clone was counted a few times. The genes are TRBV4-3 and TRBJ1-5, with a weak D call TRBD1 (5 bases). CDR3 length: 19 residues. The V gene's germline CDR1 is LGHNA and CDR2 YSLEER. V lost 1 base and J 1 base, leaving 20 bases between the germline ends. The CDR3 DNA reads TGCGCCAGCAGCCAAGGTGGGGCTCGCAGGGAACGGAGCAATCAGCCCCAGCATTTT. Translation gives CASSQGGARRERSNQPQHF.

V is TRBV11-2 and J is TRBJ2-7; 8 nucleotides align to TRBD1. Germline CDR1 and CDR2: SGHAT and FQNNGV. The junction had 9 bases not matched to a gene; V was cut back by 6 bases and J by 2 bases. This CDR3 has 15 residues. The CDR3 sequence: CASRANRDRPYEQYF. The CDR3 coding sequence is TGTGCCAGCAGGGCTAACCGGGACAGGCCCTACGAGCAGTACTTC.

The chain combines TRBV29-1 with TRBJ2-7, with no clear D. Between the trimmed V and J ends, which lost 0 bases and 6 bases, there was a span of 12 bases. CDR1 SQVTM and CDR2 ANQGSEA come from the germline V gene. The CDR3 covers 13 residues. This CDR3 reads CSVEDQPGGEQYF. CDR3 nucleotides: TGCAGCGTTGAAGACCAACCGGGTGGCGAGCAGTACTTC.

The V call is TRBV9, the J call TRBJ2-3; no firm D call. The CDR3 spans 12 residues. Deletions cut 3 bases from V and 4 bases from J, with 6 bases between. Per germline, CDR1 SGDLS and CDR2 YYNGEE. The CDR3 loop reads CASSAQADTQYF. CDR3 DNA sequence: TGTGCCAGCAGCGCGCAGGCAGATACGCAGTATTTT.

V usage is TRBV25-1 and J usage is TRBJ2-2; 8 positions match TRBD2. This CDR3 comprises 15 residues. CDR1 is MGHDK and CDR2 is SYGVNS in the germline V gene. Trimming cost V 2 bases and J 5 bases; bases outside gene matches: 4. The CDR3 loop reads CASSESGSGTGELFF. CDR3 in DNA: TGTGCCAGCAGTGAAAGCGGGAGTGGAACCGGGGAGCTGTTTTTT.

The rearrangement links TRBV30 to TRBJ2-3, with D uncertain. Germline-derived CDR1 and CDR2 are GTSNPN and SVGIG (reference sequence). The CDR3 covers 14 residues. The V gene lost 1 base and the J gene lost 0 bases, with 8 bases spanning the gap. The chain's CDR3 is CAWSAGPSTDTQYF. The CDR3 nucleotides read TGTGCCTGGAGTGCAGGCCCTAGCACAGATACGCAGTATTTT.

This clone was observed a handful of times. The J gene is TRBJ1-5, the V gene TRBV10-2; 7 bases line up with TRBD1. The ends lost 3 bases at V and 5 bases at J; junction bases unmatched: 4. The germline gives CDR1 WSHSY, CDR2 SAAADI. The CDR3 is 14 amino acids. CDR3 in amino acids: CASSDRGIYQPQHF. The CDR3 region has the DNA TGCGCCAGCAGTGACAGGGGGATTTATCAGCCCCAGCATTTT.

The rearrangement joins TRBV19 to TRBJ2-2, with D possibly TRBD2 on 5 matching bases. Trimming left V 3 bases short and J 7 bases short, with 12 bases between. The germline CDR1 and CDR2 sequences are LNHDA and SQIVND (reference sequence). The CDR3 runs to 14 residues. The CDR3 coding sequence is TGTGCCAGTAGTATGCTCCTGGAGGTCGGGGAGCTGTTTTTT. Protein product: CASSMLLEVGELFF.

V usage is TRBV7-2 and J usage is TRBJ2-7; tentatively, D is TRBD2 (6 bases). Germline-derived CDR1 and CDR2 are SGHTA and FQGNSA. The CDR3 is 13 amino acids. V gave up 3 bases and J gave up 5 bases, with 11 bases separating them. The CDR3 nucleotides are TGTGCCAGCAGCTTGACTAGTATACACGAGCAGTACTTC. Translated: CASSLTSIHEQYF.

V is TRBV19 and J is TRBJ2-7, with D perhaps TRBD1 (5 bases). V was pared by 0 bases and J by 6 bases, with 21 bases between. Germline CDR1 reads LNHDA; CDR2 reads SQIVND (reference sequence). The length of the CDR3 is 17 residues. CDR3 sequence reads: CASSIDQIIRGSCEQYV. For the CDR3, the DNA is TGTGCCAGTAGTATAGATCAAATCATAAGGGGCTCGTGCGAGCAGTACGTC.

The V and J genes are TRBV5-4 and TRBJ2-5; D might be TRBD2 (6 bases). V was trimmed by 4 bases and J by 2 bases, leaving 21 bases between them. This CDR3 comprises 17 residues. CDR1 and CDR2 (germline): SGHNT, YYREEE (reference sequence). The DNA of the CDR3 is TGTGCCAGCAGCCACCCTAGGGCGGGAAGAACGCAAGAGACCCAGTACTTC. Translated: CASSHPRAGRTQETQYF.